This TCR beta chain originates from a study of blood T cells in healthy people across ages. General observations from the study: A conclusive naive versus antigen-experienced comparison was prevented by the unsorted PBMCs. The long-lived group displayed more naive CD4+ cells, plus higher diversity, than the aged donors did. Getting older went along with TCR beta diversity per million T cells dropping roughly linearly. Estimated diversity that came from one million T cells was considered an underestimate.

Of note for this clonotype: Its antigen is as yet unknown.

The V end lost 4 bases, the J end lost 4 bases, and 17 bases lay between the germline ends. The CDR3 spans 16 residues. Germline CDR1 and CDR2: MNHEY and SVGAGI. It was with a sample-barcoded 5' primer and a J-beta primer mix that a second PCR of about 7 to 12 cycles was run. TCRdb recomputed calls from the 5' RACE reads with MiXCR, one row per CDR3 protein. This sample carries more than 700,000 distinct CDR3 sequences, approximately 53% of them seen once, and the ten largest clones take approximately 41%. The source is an elderly man in good health. The sequencing sample was made of blood. The chain combines TRBV6-5 with TRBJ1-3; no clear D gene. In nucleotides, the CDR3 is TGTGCCAGCAGTTTAAGGTCAACGAAGTCCGGAAACACCATATATTTT. It yields the protein CASSLRSTKSGNTIYF.